This T cell receptor (beta chain) emerged from a study of shared clonotypes between healthy human individuals. Study-level background: Every donor yielded three CD4 naive, three CD4 memory, two CD8 naive and one CD8 memory plate.

Some clones are missing from TCRdb's copy, which holds only in-frame ones; the method was immunoSEQ multiplex PCR. The sample has about 2 million clones, 90% to 95% seen once. Whole-study findings and limits: Naive subsets generally exceeded memory subsets in estimated richness.

A note on this clone: As yet, its antigen is unknown.

The TCR sequence derives from a man aged 18 to 30 in good health. Sample: naive CD4+ T cells sorted from blood. Subset in this sample: CD45RA+ positively selected.

DNA for the CDR3: TGCGCCAGCAGCCAAAGTCCTATCACAGATACGCAGTATTTT. Translated, it gives CASSQSPITDTQYF. The chain carries TRBV4-1 and TRBJ2-3; D call uncertain. The CDR3 spans 14 residues. Trimming removed 2 bases at V and 2 bases at J, with 8 bases between. Germline V gives CDR1 MGHRA, CDR2 YSYEKL.